Listed here are 12 T cell receptor beta chains from one sample, sequenced in a study of T-cell memory formation after mild COVID-19. TCRdb analysed the 5' RACE reads with MiXCR anew, one entry per CDR3 protein. The repertoire consists of about 400,000 distinct CDR3 sequences, with 20% to 30% occurring once and the leading ten covering around 14%. Source material: PBMCs or a T cell subset sorted from them (not recorded which). All receptors come from an adult woman who had mild COVID-19 (a few samples of this study predate the infection). Cell type and time point are not known.

This chain uses TRBV20-1 with TRBJ1-1; 8 bases are a match to TRBD1. After removal of 1 base from V and 8 bases from J, the junction contained 6 bases not matched to a gene. The germline V gene encodes CDR1 DFQATT and CDR2 SNEGSKA (reference sequence). CDR3 length: 13 amino acids. CDR3 sequence: CSARGSGGYEAFF. The DNA of the CDR3 is TGCAGTGCTAGAGGTTCAGGGGGCTACGAAGCTTTCTTT.

This clonotype was observed a few times. The chain recombines TRBV5-6 with TRBJ1-6; 8 bases map to TRBD1. This CDR3 has 15 amino acids. Losses at the gene ends were 0 bases for V and 7 bases for J; bases not matched to a gene: 3. Germline V gene sequence: CDR1 SGHDT, CDR2 YYEEEE. The CDR3 sequence is CASSLAGGRNSPLHF. Written as DNA, the CDR3 is TGTGCCAGCAGCTTGGCAGGGGGCAGGAATTCACCCCTCCACTTT.

The V gene is TRBV5-1, the J gene TRBJ1-5; D is uncertain. Germline CDR1 and CDR2: SGHRS and YFSETQ. CDR3 length: 14 amino acids. V was shortened by 3 bases and J by 5 bases, with 12 bases between the two germline ends. CDR3 nucleotides: TGCGCCAGCAGCTCGGACGGTGGGGATCAGCCCCAGCATTTT. As protein: CASSSDGGDQPQHF. The complete variable domain, with remaining parts taken from reference TRBV5-1 and TRBJ1-5, reads KAGVTQTPRYLIKTRGQQVTLSCSPISGHRSVSWYQQTPGQGLQFLFEYFSETQRNKGNFPGRFSGRQFSNSRSEMNVSTLELGDSALYLCASSSDGGDQPQHFGDGTRLSIL.

The chain combines TRBV5-1 with TRBJ2-1, with TRBD2 matching over 8 bases. The CDR3 spans 17 residues. The V gene's germline CDR1 is SGHRS and CDR2 YFSETQ. V trimming: 4 bases; J trimming: 4 bases; junction bases outside the gene matches: 13. CDR3 region: CASSQAVSGTRYNEQFF. CDR3 nucleotides: TGCGCCAGCAGCCAAGCCGTTAGCGGGACCAGATACAATGAGCAGTTCTTC.

The chain recombines TRBV7-2 with TRBJ2-7, with D hard to call. V lost 4 bases and J 6 bases, leaving 10 bases between the germline ends. The CDR3 totals 12 residues. Germline CDR1 SGHTA, CDR2 FQGNSA. CDR3 in amino acids: CASSYPPGEQYF. CDR3 in DNA: TGTGCCAGCAGCTACCCTCCGGGCGAGCAGTACTTC. Variable domain in full (rest from reference TRBV7-2 and TRBJ2-7): GAGVSQSPSNKVTEKGKDVELRCDPISGHTALYWYRQSLGQGLEFLIYFQGNSAPDKSGLPSDRFSAERTGGSVSTLTIQRTQQEDSAVYLCASSYPPGEQYFGPGTRLTVT.

This chain joins TRBV7-9 and TRBJ2-7; 14 bases are a match to TRBD2. Per the germline V gene, CDR1 is SEHNR and CDR2 is FQNEAQ (reference sequence). CDR3 length: 20 residues. The ends lost 1 base at V and 6 bases at J; junction bases unmatched: 17. CDR3 residues: CASSLGGLAGDQARRSEQYF. The CDR3 DNA follows: TGTGCCAGCAGCTTAGGGGGACTAGCGGGAGATCAAGCGCGTCGAAGCGAGCAGTACTTC.

The CDR3 DNA reads as TGTGCCAGCAGCCGACAGGGTTCGAGCACAGATACGCAGTATTTT. Translated, it gives CASSRQGSSTDTQYF. The chain combines TRBV7-9 with TRBJ2-3; 7 nucleotides agree with TRBD1. This CDR3 is 15 amino acids long. Germline V lookup: CDR1 SEHNR, CDR2 FQNEAQ (reference sequence). The V segment lost 5 bases and the J segment 0 bases; nucleotides outside the gene matches: 5.

The rearrangement links TRBV4-1 to TRBJ2-7; 9 positions match TRBD1. This CDR3 is built from 15 residues. Trimming took 4 bases from V and 4 from J; bases not matched to a gene: 8. The germline V gene encodes CDR1 MGHRA and CDR2 YSYEKL. The CDR3 region is CASSLEGQGMYEQYF. CDR3 nucleotides: TGCGCCAGCAGCCTCGAGGGACAGGGCATGTACGAGCAGTACTTC.

The gene calls are TRBV7-9 and TRBJ1-4; maybe TRBD1 (5 bases). V was trimmed by 4 bases and J by 8 bases, leaving 17 bases between them. The CDR3 covers 15 residues. The germline gives CDR1 SEHNR, CDR2 FQNEAQ (reference sequence). The CDR3 spells CASSSGTAKGEKLFF. Here the CDR3 DNA reads TGTGCCAGCAGCTCGGGGACCGCCAAGGGAGAAAAACTGTTTTTT.

This clonotype was seen only a few times. The chain combines TRBV29-1 with TRBJ2-2, with no clear D. The CDR3 is made up of 12 amino acids. Germline V gene lookup returns CDR1 SQVTM and CDR2 ANQGSEA. V was trimmed by 3 bases and J by 4 bases, leaving 6 bases between them. The CDR3 sequence: CSVDKGTGELFF. CDR3 bases: TGCAGCGTTGATAAGGGCACCGGGGAGCTGTTTTTT.

This clonotype was seen more than once but under ten times. The chain is built from TRBV12-3 or TRBV12-4 and TRBJ2-1, with D possibly being TRBD1 or TRBD2 (5 bases each). The length of the CDR3 is 14 residues. The germline V and J ends were trimmed by 2 bases and 9 bases, with 14 bases remaining between them. The CDR3 protein is CASSLIRGGGEQFF. In DNA form, the CDR3 reads TGTGCCAGCAGTTTAATCCGGGGTGGGGGTGAGCAGTTCTTC.

This clonotype was seen a handful of times. This rearrangement joins TRBV7-9 to TRBJ1-1, with D possibly matching TRBD1 (6 bases). The V gene's germline CDR1 is SEHNR and CDR2 FQNEAQ (reference sequence). There are 12 residues in the CDR3. With 5 bases removed from V and 8 bases from J, the gap between germline ends came to 12 bases. CDR3 protein: CASSIPGAEAFF. The CDR3 coding sequence is TGTGCCAGCAGCATCCCGGGGGCGGAAGCTTTCTTT.